The sequence of this T cell receptor beta chain was determined in a study of shared clonotypes between healthy human individuals. Splitting of each subset's genomic DNA was done evenly across several immunoSEQ plates. Ten immunoSEQ deep assay plates served to sequence unsorted PBMC DNA. Sequencing was performed with immunoSEQ multiplex PCR; in TCRdb, only in-frame clones are kept and a portion is missing. Of roughly 490,000 clones listed, 76% are singletons. Free of recent acute infections or vaccinations, the donors were healthy HIV-negative adults. The table lists this clone with many counts. Its antigen is unidentified. Germline assignment: CDR1 MDHEN and CDR2 SYDVKM. The CDR3 is 17 residues long. The trim removed 0 bases at V and 4 bases at J, leaving 5 bases unmatched. Findings of the study overall: Among donors, the sharing of clonotypes was expected to be influenced by sequencing depth.

The receptor's source is a woman in her thirties or forties in good health. Some clones in this sample may be carry-over from other donors' samples. The chain is built from TRBV28 and TRBJ2-3, with 12 positions matching TRBD2. Sequenced sample: PBMCs. The CDR3 nucleotides are TGTGCCAGCAGTTTATGGGACCTAGCGGGAGGGCCAGATACGCAGTATTTT. Translating gives CASSLWDLAGGPDTQYF. The full variable domain, with the rest looked up from reference TRBV28 and TRBJ2-3, is DVKVTQSSRYLVKRTGEKVFLECVQDMDHENMFWYRQDPGLGLRLIYFSYDVKMKEKGDIPEGYSVSREKKERFSLILESASTNQTSMYLCASSLWDLAGGPDTQYFGPGTRLTVL.